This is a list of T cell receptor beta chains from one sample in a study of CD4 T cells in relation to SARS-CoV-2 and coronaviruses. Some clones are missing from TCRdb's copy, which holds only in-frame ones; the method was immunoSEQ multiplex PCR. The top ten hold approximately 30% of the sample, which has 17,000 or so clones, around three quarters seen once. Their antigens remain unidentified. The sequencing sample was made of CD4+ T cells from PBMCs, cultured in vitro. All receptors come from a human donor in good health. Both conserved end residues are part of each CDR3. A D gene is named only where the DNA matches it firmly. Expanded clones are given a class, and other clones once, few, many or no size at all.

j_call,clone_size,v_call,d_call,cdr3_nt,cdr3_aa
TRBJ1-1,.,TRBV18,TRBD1,TGTGCCAGCTCCAACGAATTCGGACAGGCTAATAAGAACACTGAAGCTTTCTTT,CASSNEFGQANKNTEAFF
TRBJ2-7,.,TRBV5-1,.,TGCGCCAGCAGCTTGATGGACTGGGCATCGGGGGAGCAGTACTTC,CASSLMDWASGEQYF
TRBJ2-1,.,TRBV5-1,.,TGCGCCAGCAGCTCGGGATTGGGGTTATCCTACAATGAGCAGTTCTTC,CASSSGLGLSYNEQFF
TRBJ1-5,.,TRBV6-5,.,TGTGCCAGCAGCTCCGGGGGGCACCAGCCCCAGCATTTT,CASSSGGHQPQHF
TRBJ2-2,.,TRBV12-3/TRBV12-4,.,TGTGCCTCGGGGGTTGGAACCGGGGAGCTGTTTTTT,CASGVGTGELFF
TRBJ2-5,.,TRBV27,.,TGTGCCAGCAGTTTAAGCCGGGGACCCCGGCCGGAGACCCAGTACTTC,CASSLSRGPRPETQYF
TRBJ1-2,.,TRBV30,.,TGTGCCTGGAGTGCGGTGGGGGGAGGCTATGGCTACACCTTC,CAWSAVGGGYGYTF
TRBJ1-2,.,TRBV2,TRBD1,TGTGCCAGCAGCCCCCAGACAGGGGAGCAAGGTGGCTACACCTTC,CASSPQTGEQGGYTF
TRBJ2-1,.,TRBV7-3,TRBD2,TGTGCCAGCAGCTTATTTGGGGCGGGGACTAGTCATTACAATGAGCAGTTCTTC,CASSLFGAGTSHYNEQFF
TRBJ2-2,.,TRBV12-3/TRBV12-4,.,TGTGCCAGCAGTTTAGACGGAAGCGGGGAGCTGTTTTTT,CASSLDGSGELFF
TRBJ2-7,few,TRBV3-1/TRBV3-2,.,TGTGCCAGCAGCCAATCCTACGAGCAGTACTTC,CASSQSYEQYF
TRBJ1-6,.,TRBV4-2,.,TGTGCCAGCAGCCAAGGATCCAGGAACTATAATTCACCCCTCCACTTT,CASSQGSRNYNSPLHF
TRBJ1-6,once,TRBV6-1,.,TGTGCCAGCAGTGAAGCAAGCAGGGACGTTTCACCCCTCCACTTT,CASSEASRDVSPLHF
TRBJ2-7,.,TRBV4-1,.,TGCGCCAGCAGCCAAGATGGGGGACTTGCCGCCTACGAGCAGTACTTC,CASSQDGGLAAYEQYF
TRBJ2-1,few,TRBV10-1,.,TGCGCCAGCAGTGGTGCGGGCAAGCGCTCCTACAATGAGCAGTTCTTC,CASSGAGKRSYNEQFF
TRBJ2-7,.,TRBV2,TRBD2,TGTGCCAGCAGCCCTACTAGCGGCTACGAGCAGTACTTC,CASSPTSGYEQYF
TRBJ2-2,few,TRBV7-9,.,TGTGCCAGCGGGTCGGTTCACACCGGGGAGCTGTTTTTT,CASGSVHTGELFF
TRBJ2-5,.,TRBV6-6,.,TGTGCCAGCAGTTACTCTTCGGGCACCCCTCAAGAGACCCAGTACTTC,CASSYSSGTPQETQYF
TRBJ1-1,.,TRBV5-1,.,TGCGCCAGCAGCAAGGACGGACTCTTCTACGAGAACACTGAAGCTTTCTTT,CASSKDGLFYENTEAFF
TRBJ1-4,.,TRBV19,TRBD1,TGTGCCAGTACGGTACAGGGGGGAGCTGGTGGAGAAAAACTGTTTTTT,CASTVQGGAGGEKLFF
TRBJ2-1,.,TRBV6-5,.,TGTGCCAGCAGCCTTGGGACCCCCCACAATGAGCAGTTCTTC,CASSLGTPHNEQFF
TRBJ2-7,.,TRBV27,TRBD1,TGTGCCACCTCTCTTGGACGGGGACAGTCCTACGAGCAGTACTTC,CATSLGRGQSYEQYF
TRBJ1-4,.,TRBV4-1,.,TGCGCCAGCAGCCAAGAACCAGGCGGGGAAAAACTGTTTTTT,CASSQEPGGEKLFF
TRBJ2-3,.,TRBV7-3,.,TGTGCCAGCAGCCTCGGGACCCCTAGCACAGATACGCAGTATTTT,CASSLGTPSTDTQYF
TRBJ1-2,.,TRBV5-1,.,TGCGCCAGCAGCTTGGCGTCAAACAGAGTGGACTACACCTTC,CASSLASNRVDYTF
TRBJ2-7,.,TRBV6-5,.,TGTGCCAGCAGTTCCAAATACCGGGAGATCTACGAGCAGTACTTC,CASSSKYREIYEQYF
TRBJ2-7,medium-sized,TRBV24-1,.,TGTGCCACCTCTCGGGACGACGAGCAGTACTTC,CATSRDDEQYF
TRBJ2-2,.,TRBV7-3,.,TGTGCCAGCAGCTTAAGAGGGAGCGGGACCGGGGAGCTGTTTTTT,CASSLRGSGTGELFF
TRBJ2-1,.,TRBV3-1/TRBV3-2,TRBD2,TGTGCCAGCAGCCAAGCCGGGGACTATTACAATGAGCAGTTCTTC,CASSQAGDYYNEQFF
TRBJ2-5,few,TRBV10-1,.,TGCGCCAGCAGTGAGTTTGAACAAGAGACCCAGTACTTC,CASSEFEQETQYF
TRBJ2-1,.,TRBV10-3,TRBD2,TGTGCCATCAGTCTTAACTTGGAGCGGGAGGACAATGAGCAGTTCTTC,CAISLNLEREDNEQFF
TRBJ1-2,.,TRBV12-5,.,TGTGCTAGTGGTCTCCTGATCGGGGACCTGGCCTATGGCTACACCTTC,CASGLLIGDLAYGYTF
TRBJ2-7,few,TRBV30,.,TGTGCCTGGAGCGGATGGGGTGGATCGTCCTACGAGCAGTACTTC,CAWSGWGGSSYEQYF
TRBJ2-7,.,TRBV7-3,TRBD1,TGTGCCAGCAGCTTAATCGGGGACAGCGCCTACGAGCAGTACTTC,CASSLIGDSAYEQYF
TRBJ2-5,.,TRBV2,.,TGTGCCAGCATGTGGGCGCCGGGGGAGACCCAGTACTTC,CASMWAPGETQYF
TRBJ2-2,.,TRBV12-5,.,TGTGCTAGTGGTTTGCCGACGTACGGTTACACCGGGGAGCTGTTTTTT,CASGLPTYGYTGELFF
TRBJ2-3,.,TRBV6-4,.,TGTGCCAGCAGCCAAGGGATCCGGGTAAATAAGCAGTATTTT,CASSQGIRVNKQYF
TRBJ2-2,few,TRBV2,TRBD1,TGTGCCAGCAGTGTCAGGGGGAGTGGGGCCGGGGAGCTGTTTTTT,CASSVRGSGAGELFF
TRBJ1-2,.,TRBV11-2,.,TGTGCCAGCAGCATTACAGGGTTCGGGTATGGCTACACCTTC,CASSITGFGYGYTF
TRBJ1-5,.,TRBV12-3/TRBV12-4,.,TGTGCCAGCAGTTTAACACCTCCTCAGCCCCAGCATTTT,CASSLTPPQPQHF
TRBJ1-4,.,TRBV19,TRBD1,TGTGCCAGTAGTATCGGACAGGGCGGGGAAAAACTGTTTTTT,CASSIGQGGEKLFF
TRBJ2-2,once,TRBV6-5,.,TGTGCCACCCGAGGGGGGTCGGTCCACGGGGAGCTGTTTTTT,CATRGGSVHGELFF
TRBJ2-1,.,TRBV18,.,TGTGCCAGCTCACCACCGTTTGCATCTTTCGCGGGACGCGAGTACAATGAGCAGTTCTTC,CASSPPFASFAGREYNEQFF
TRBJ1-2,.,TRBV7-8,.,TGTGCCAGCAGCTTAGTCAGGGTGGGGCTCTATGGCTACACCTTC,CASSLVRVGLYGYTF
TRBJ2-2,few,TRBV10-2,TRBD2,TGCGCCAGCGAACTAGCGGGAGTCGGGGAGCTGTTTTTT,CASELAGVGELFF
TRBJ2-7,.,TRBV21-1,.,TGTGCCAGCATCCTGCCTCGACTAGCGGAGGCGAGTGACTTC,CASILPRLAEASDF
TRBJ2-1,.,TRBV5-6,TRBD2,TGTGCCAGCAGCACTCGGACTAGCGGGGTCTCCTACAATGAGCAGTTCTTC,CASSTRTSGVSYNEQFF
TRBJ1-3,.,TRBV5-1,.,TGCGCCAGCAGCGCCTCAGGGGACTCTGGAAACACCATATATTTT,CASSASGDSGNTIYF
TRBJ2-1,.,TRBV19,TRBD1,TGTGCCAGTAGTAAGGACAGGGGGCGCAACAATGAGCAGTTCTTC,CASSKDRGRNNEQFF
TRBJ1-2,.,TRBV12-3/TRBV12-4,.,TGTGCCAGCAGTTTAGCTTTGGGGTACACCTTC,CASSLALGYTF
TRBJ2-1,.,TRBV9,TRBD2,TGTGCCAGCAGCTCAACCGCAGCGGGATTCGGTGAGCAGTTCTTC,CASSSTAAGFGEQFF
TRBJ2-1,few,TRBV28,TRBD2,TGTGCCAGCAGTTCGACTAGCGGGTTCGGGATCTACAATGAGCAGTTCTTC,CASSSTSGFGIYNEQFF
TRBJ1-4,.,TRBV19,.,TGTGCCAGTAGTTCTACAGTTGTGACTAATGAAAAACTGTTTTTT,CASSSTVVTNEKLFF
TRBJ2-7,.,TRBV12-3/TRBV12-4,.,TGTGCCAGCAGTTTTAGGGAGACCTACGAGCAGTACTTC,CASSFRETYEQYF
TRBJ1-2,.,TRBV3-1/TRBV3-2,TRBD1,TGTGCCAGCAGCCTCGGACAGGACTATGGCTACACCTTC,CASSLGQDYGYTF
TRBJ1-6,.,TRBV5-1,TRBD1,TGCGCCAGCAGCCAGGGACAGGGGGGTAATTCACCCCTCCACTTT,CASSQGQGGNSPLHF